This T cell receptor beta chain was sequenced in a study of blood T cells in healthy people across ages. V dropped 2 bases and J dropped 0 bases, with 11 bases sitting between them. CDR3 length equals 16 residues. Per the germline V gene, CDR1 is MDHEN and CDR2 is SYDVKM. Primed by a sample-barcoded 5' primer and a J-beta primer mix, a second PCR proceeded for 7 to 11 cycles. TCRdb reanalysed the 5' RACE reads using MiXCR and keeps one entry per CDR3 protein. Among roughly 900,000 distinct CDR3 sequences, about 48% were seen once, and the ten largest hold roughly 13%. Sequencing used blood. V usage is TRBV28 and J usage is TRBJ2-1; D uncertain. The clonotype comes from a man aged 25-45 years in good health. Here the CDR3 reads CASSLEAVSSYNEQFF. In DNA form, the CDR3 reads TGTGCCAGCAGTTTAGAGGCTGTGAGCTCCTACAATGAGCAGTTCTTC.